This entry features one T cell receptor (beta chain) sequence. The target antigen is unknown. These data are taken from a study of CXCR3-negative and CXCR3-positive naive CD8 T cells. Study information: There were around 140 million TRB reads altogether, and each library had about 1.5 +/- 0.3 million of them.

Study-level findings and limits: More hydrophobic TRB CDR3s occurred in CXCR3-positive than in CXCR3-negative naive cells. Diversity proved comparably high across both naive subsets and much lower in memory CD8+ cells.

UMI-labeled TRB cDNA libraries were prepared by 5' RACE. TCRdb reprocessed the 5' RACE reads, keeping one entry per CDR3 protein, no DNA. The sample has 75,000 to 100,000 distinct CDR3 sequences. The sorter processed each CD8+ T cell subset in triplicate at 300,000 cells apiece. CD45RO-CCR7+CD27+CD95- expression identified naive CD8+ T cells. The TCR comes from a human donor in good health. Some clones in this sample may be carry-over from other donors' samples. Sequences were obtained from naive CXCR3+ CD8+ T cells from blood. The subset is: CD45RO-CCR7+CD27+CD95- naive CD8+ T cells expressing CXCR3 (TNR3+).

CDR3 loop: CASSLRQSNTEAFF. V and J are TRBV12-3 or TRBV12-4 and TRBJ1-1; without DNA, the TCRdb call of TRBD1 cannot be checked. CDR3 length: 14 residues.